Listed here are 11 T cell receptor beta chains from one sample, sequenced in a study of cytomegalovirus exposure and HLA in healthy donors. 13 Jbeta primers and 60 Vbeta primers were used for the PCR. TCRdb's copy holds only in-frame clones and misses some; the assay was immunoSEQ multiplex PCR. The sample includes a few hundred thousand clones, around nine tenths seen only once; the top ten take about 1.7%. Sequencing was carried out using PBMCs. The receptors originated from a girl aged 2 to 10 in good health and CMV-seronegative.

The J gene is TRBJ2-1, the V gene TRBV7-2; D is uncertain. Deletions cut 3 bases from V and 7 bases from J, with 7 bases between. The CDR3 is 12 residues long. Per the germline V gene, CDR1 is SGHTA and CDR2 is FQGNSA. The CDR3: CASSFSGNEQFF. CDR3 in DNA: TGTGCCAGCAGCTTCTCCGGGAATGAGCAGTTCTTC.

Details on this clone: Sequence at one end of the junction differs from germline and may be a read error. This chain joins TRBV7-9 and TRBJ2-1; 7 bases agree with TRBD2. Looked up from germline, CDR1 is SEHNR and CDR2 is FQNEAQ (reference sequence). The CDR3 loop spans 17 amino acids. The CDR3, as DNA: TGTTCCAGCAGCTTAGGAACCAGCGGGATTGCGTCGGGGGAGCAGTTCTTC. Translation gives CSSSLGTSGIASGEQFF.

This clone was detected once. The chain uses TRBV2 and TRBJ1-5; 8 bases line up with TRBD1. With 7 bases clipped from V and 6 bases from J, the junction kept 8 bases outside the gene matches. The CDR3 sequence is 14 residues long. CDR1 SNHLY and CDR2 FYNNEI come from the germline V gene. The CDR3 here is CASKETGAGQPQHF. CDR3 DNA sequence: TGTGCCAGCAAGGAGACAGGGGCGGGTCAGCCCCAGCATTTT.

The rearrangement links TRBV4-1 to TRBJ1-6; 7 bases map to TRBD1. With V trimmed by 1 base and J by 5 bases, 8 bases remained unmatched. CDR1 is MGHRA, CDR2 YSYEKL, per germline. The CDR3 spans 17 residues. The CDR3 sequence: CASSQGPGTVHNSPLHF. In DNA form, the CDR3 reads TGCGCCAGCAGCCAAGGACCCGGGACAGTCCATAATTCACCCCTCCACTTT.

The chain is built from TRBV9 and TRBJ2-1, with TRBD1 identical over 8 bases. Germline assignment: CDR1 SGDLS and CDR2 YYNGEE. The CDR3 extends over 13 amino acids. J lost 8 bases, V lost 4 bases, and 5 bases had no gene match. The CDR3 loop is CASSSGQGYEQFF. CDR3 coding DNA: TGTGCCAGCAGCTCCGGACAGGGCTATGAGCAGTTCTTC.

This clone was seen more than once but under ten times. The chain carries TRBV5-1 and TRBJ1-2; 7 nucleotides agree with TRBD1. The CDR3 spans 15 residues. V dropped 4 bases and J dropped 4; count of bases not matched to a gene: 10. CDR1 is SGHRS, CDR2 YFSETQ, per germline. CDR3: CASSIGTVYGYGYTF. In nucleotides, the CDR3 is TGCGCCAGCAGCATCGGGACAGTTTACGGCTATGGCTACACCTTC.

The rearrangement links TRBV5-1 to TRBJ2-5, with 8 nucleotides matching TRBD1. This CDR3 comprises 14 residues. Germline assignment: CDR1 SGHRS and CDR2 YFSETQ. V lost 6 bases and J lost 3; bases outside the gene matches: 7. The CDR3 is CASIKAQGEETQYF. The CDR3, as DNA: TGCGCCAGCATAAAGGCACAGGGGGAAGAGACCCAGTACTTC.

In its sample, this clone was seen a few times. This chain uses TRBV5-1 with TRBJ2-1; 8 bases map to TRBD1. The CDR3 contains 16 residues. V lost 0 bases to trimming and J lost 7 bases; unmatched junction nucleotides: 9. Germline-derived CDR1 and CDR2 are SGHRS and YFSETQ. The CDR3 loop reads CASSLASGQAMNEQFF. The CDR3 nucleotides read TGCGCCAGCAGCTTGGCGTCGGGACAGGCTATGAATGAGCAGTTCTTC.

The chain joins TRBV9 to TRBJ1-1, with 10 bases aligning to TRBD1. V lost 0 bases, J lost 7 bases, and 3 bases stayed unmatched. From germline, CDR1 is SGDLS and CDR2 YYNGEE. The CDR3 covers 14 residues. The CDR3 here is CASSVGRDRGEAFF. In DNA form, the CDR3 reads TGTGCCAGCAGCGTAGGCCGGGACAGGGGTGAAGCTTTCTTT.

V and J are TRBV11-3 and TRBJ2-3, with TRBD2 matching 12 bases. Looked up from germline, CDR1 is SGHNT and CDR2 is YENEEA. V lost 3 bases, J lost 5 bases, and 0 bases stayed unmatched. This CDR3 has 14 residues. The CDR3 DNA follows: TGTGCCAGCAGCTTGGGACTAGCGGGAGATACGCAGTATTTT. Amino acid sequence: CASSLGLAGDTQYF.

This chain joins TRBV10-1 and TRBJ2-1; D remains unclear. This CDR3 has 13 amino acids. CDR1 WNHNN and CDR2 SYGVQD come from the germline V gene (reference sequence). Trimming left V 0 bases short and J 9 bases short, with 9 bases between. The CDR3 loop reads CASSESGLSEQFF. The CDR3 DNA sequence: TGCGCCAGCAGTGAGTCCGGTCTTAGTGAGCAGTTCTTC.